This T cell receptor beta chain was sequenced in a study of a mutant IDH1 vaccine in newly diagnosed glioma. At the level of the study: Most patients had radiochemotherapy with temozolomide before enrollment; others had one alone.

The V gene's germline CDR1 is PRHDT and CDR2 FYEKMQ (reference sequence). V lost 4 bases to trimming and J lost 3 bases, with 13 bases between them. The CDR3 is made up of 14 amino acids. General study findings and limits: Pseudoprogression looked unconnected to shifts in top peripheral T cell clonotypes. The occurrence of vaccine-induced immune responses was seen in around 93% of patients.

As regards this clone: Its target is unknown.

Time point denoted: baseline, week 1 (first vaccination visit). Treatment denoted: pre-vaccination baseline after standard-of-care therapy. Each astrocytoma in the donors was new, WHO grade 3 or 4, IDH1-mutant and ATRX-lost. This table comes from immunoSEQ multiplex PCR, and its TCRdb copy is limited to in-frame clones, with some not included. The sample includes nearly 50,000 clones, roughly 90% of them seen just once. The clonotype was recovered from a man between 40 and 49 years old with glioma. The chain recombines TRBV13 with TRBJ2-7, with TRBD1 as a possible D gene (6 bases). The specimen was PBMCs, collected from a glioma patient treated with radiotherapy, temozolomide or both. The CDR3 loop reads CASSSSGTNYEQYF. The DNA of the CDR3 is TGTGCCAGCAGCTCCTCCGGGACAAACTACGAGCAGTACTTC.